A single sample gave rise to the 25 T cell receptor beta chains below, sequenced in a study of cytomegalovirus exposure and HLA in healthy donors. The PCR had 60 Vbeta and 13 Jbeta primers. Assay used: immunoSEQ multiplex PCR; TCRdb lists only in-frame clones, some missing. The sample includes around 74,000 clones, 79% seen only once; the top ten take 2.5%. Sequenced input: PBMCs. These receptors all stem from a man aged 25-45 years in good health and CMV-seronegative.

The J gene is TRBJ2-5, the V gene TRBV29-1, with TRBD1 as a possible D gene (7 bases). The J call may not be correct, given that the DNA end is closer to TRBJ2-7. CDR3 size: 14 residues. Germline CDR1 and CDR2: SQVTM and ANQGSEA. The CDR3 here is CSVGVEGAAYEQYF. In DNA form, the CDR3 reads TGCAGCGTTGGGGTGGAGGGGGCGGCCTACGAGCAGTACTTC.

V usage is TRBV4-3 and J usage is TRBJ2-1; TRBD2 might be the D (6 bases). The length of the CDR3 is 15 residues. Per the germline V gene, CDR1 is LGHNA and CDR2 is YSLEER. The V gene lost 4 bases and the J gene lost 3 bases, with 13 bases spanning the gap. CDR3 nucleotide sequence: TGCGCCAGCAGCCTCGGGGGAGGCGTCTACAATGAGCAGTTCTTC. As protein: CASSLGGGVYNEQFF.

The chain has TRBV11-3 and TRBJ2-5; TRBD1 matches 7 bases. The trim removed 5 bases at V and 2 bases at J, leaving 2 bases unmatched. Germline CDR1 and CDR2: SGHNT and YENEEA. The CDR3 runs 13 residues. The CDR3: CASSRDRQETQYF. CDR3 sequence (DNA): TGTGCCAGCAGCCGGGACAGACAAGAGACCCAGTACTTC.

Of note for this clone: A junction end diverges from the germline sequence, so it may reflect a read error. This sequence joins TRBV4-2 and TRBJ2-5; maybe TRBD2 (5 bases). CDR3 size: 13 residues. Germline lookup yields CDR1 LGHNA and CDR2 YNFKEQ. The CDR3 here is CASTQGSPGTQYF. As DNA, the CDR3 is TGTGCCAGCACCCAAGGGAGCCCGGGGACCCAGTACTTC.

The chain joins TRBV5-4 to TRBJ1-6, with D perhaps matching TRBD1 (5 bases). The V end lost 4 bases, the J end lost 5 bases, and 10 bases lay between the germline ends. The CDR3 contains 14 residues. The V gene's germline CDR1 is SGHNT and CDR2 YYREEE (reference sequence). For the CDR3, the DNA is TGTGCCAGCAGCCCCCGACAGAATAATTCACCCCTCCACTTT. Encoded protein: CASSPRQNNSPLHF.

CDR3 amino acids: CASSVNRGTGANVLTF. The CDR3 DNA is TGTGCCAGCAGCGTAAATCGGGGGACTGGGGCCAACGTCCTGACTTTC. The chain is built from TRBV9 and TRBJ2-6, with TRBD2 as a possible D gene (6 bases). The V gene lost 1 base and the J gene lost 2 bases, with 10 bases spanning the gap. The CDR3 has 16 residues. The germline CDR1 and CDR2 sequences are SGDLS and YYNGEE.

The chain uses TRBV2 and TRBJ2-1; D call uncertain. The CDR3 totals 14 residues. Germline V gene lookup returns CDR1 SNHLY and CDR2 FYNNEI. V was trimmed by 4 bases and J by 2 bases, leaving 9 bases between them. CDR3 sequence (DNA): TGTGCCAGCAGTGCACAGCTCCCCTACAATGAGCAGTTCTTC. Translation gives CASSAQLPYNEQFF.

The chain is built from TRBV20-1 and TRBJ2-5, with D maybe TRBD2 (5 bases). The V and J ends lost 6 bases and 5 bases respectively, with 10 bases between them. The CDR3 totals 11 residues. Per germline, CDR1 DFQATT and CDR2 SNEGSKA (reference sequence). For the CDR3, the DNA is TGCAGTGCCGGGGATTTCGAGACCCAGTACTTC. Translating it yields CSAGDFETQYF.

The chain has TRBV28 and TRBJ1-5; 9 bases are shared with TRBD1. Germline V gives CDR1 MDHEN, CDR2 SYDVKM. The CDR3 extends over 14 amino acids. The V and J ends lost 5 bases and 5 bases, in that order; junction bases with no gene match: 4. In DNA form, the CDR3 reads TGTGCCAGCAGTCCGGGACAGGGTCATCAGCCCCAGCATTTT. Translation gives CASSPGQGHQPQHF.

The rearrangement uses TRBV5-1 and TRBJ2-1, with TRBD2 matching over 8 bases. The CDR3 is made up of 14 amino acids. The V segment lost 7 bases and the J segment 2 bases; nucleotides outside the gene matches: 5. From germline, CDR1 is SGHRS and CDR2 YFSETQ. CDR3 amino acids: CASQQRGPYNEQFF. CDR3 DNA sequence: TGCGCCAGCCAACAGCGGGGGCCCTACAATGAGCAGTTCTTC.

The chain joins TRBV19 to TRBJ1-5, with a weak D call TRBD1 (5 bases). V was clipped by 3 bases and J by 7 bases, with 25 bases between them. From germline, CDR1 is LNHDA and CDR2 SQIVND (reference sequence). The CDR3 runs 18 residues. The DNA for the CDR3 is TGTGCCAGTAGTATCGGGGCCTCGTGGGGGGTTCGCCAACAGCCCCAGCATTTT. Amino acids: CASSIGASWGVRQQPQHF.

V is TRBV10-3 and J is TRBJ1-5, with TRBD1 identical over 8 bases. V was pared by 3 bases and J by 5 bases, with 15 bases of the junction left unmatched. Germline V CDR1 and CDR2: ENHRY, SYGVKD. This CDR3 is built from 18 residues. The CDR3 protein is CAISDRSGQGPSDQPQHF. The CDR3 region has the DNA TGTGCCATCAGTGACCGGTCCGGACAGGGTCCCTCGGATCAGCCCCAGCATTTT.

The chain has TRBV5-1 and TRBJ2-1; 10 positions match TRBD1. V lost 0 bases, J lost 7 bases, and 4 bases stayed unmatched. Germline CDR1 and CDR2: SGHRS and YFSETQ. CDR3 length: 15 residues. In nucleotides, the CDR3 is TGCGCCAGCAGCTTGGTCCCGGGACAGGGGAATGAGCAGTTCTTC. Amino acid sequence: CASSLVPGQGNEQFF. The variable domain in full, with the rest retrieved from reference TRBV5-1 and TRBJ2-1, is KAGVTQTPRYLIKTRGQQVTLSCSPISGHRSVSWYQQTPGQGLQFLFEYFSETQRNKGNFPGRFSGRQFSNSRSEMNVSTLELGDSALYLCASSLVPGQGNEQFFGPGTRLTVL.

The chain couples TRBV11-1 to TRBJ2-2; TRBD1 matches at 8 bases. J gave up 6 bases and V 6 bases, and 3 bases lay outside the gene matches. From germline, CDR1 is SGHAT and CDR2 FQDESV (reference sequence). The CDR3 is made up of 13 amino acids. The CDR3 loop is CASRSQGAGELFF. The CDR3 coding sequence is TGTGCCAGCAGATCACAGGGGGCCGGGGAGCTGTTTTTT.

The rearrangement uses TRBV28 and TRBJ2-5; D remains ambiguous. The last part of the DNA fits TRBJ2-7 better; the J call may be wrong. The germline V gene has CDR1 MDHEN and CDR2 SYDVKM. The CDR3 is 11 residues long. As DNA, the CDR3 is TGTGCCAGCAGCCTCAGGTACGAGCAGTACTTC. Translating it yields CASSLRYEQYF.

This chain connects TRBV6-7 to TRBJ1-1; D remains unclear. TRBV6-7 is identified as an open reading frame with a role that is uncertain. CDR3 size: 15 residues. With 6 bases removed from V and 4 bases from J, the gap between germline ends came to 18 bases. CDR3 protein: CASSPTVHEGTEAFF. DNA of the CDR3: TGTGCCAGCAGCCCCACAGTACATGAGGGCACTGAAGCTTTCTTT.

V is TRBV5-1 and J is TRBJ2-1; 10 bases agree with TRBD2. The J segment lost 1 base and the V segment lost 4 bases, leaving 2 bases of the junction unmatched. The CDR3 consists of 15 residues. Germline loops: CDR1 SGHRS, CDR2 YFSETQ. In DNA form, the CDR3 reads TGCGCCAGCAGCACTAGCGGGGCTTCCTACAATGAGCAGTTCTTC. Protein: CASSTSGASYNEQFF.

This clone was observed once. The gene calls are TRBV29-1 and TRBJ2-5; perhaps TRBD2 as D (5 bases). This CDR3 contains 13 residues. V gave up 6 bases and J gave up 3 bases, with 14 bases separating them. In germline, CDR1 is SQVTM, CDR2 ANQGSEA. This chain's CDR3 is CSVGPDGKETQYF. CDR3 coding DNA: TGCAGCGTCGGTCCGGACGGGAAAGAGACCCAGTACTTC.

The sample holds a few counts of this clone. DNA of the CDR3: TGTGCCAGCAGTTTATCATTCCGAAGCGGGACTTCCTACGAGCAGTACTTC. This codes for CASSLSFRSGTSYEQYF. This chain joins TRBV28 and TRBJ2-7; TRBD2 aligns across 7 bases. CDR1 and CDR2 (germline): MDHEN, SYDVKM. V shed 1 base, J shed 1 base, and the junction held 10 bases outside the gene matches. This CDR3 region has 17 residues.

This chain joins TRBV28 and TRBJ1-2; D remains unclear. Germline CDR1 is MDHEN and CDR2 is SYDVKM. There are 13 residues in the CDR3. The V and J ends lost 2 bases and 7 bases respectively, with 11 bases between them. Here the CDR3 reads CASSLISLSGYTF. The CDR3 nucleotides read TGTGCCAGCAGTTTAATTTCCCTCTCTGGCTACACCTTC.

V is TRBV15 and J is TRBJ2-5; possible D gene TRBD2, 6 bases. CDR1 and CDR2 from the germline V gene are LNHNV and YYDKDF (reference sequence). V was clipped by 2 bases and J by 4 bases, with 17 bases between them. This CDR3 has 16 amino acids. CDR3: CATSRYSGDGRETQYF. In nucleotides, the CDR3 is TGTGCCACCAGCAGATATTCGGGAGACGGTAGAGAGACCCAGTACTTC.

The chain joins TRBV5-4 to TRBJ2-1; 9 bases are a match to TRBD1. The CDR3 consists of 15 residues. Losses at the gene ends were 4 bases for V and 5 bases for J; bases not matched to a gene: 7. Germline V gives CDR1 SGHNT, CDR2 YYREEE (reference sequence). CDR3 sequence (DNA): TGTGCCAGCAGCCCGGGGACAGGGAGGGACAATGAGCAGTTCTTC. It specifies CASSPGTGRDNEQFF.

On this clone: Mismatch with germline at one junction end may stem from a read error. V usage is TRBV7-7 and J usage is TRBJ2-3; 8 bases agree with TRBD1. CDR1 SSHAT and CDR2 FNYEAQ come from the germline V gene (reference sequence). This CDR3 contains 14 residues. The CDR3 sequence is CASSPGQGTDTQYF. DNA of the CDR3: TGTGCTAGCAGCCCAGGACAGGGAACAGATACGCAGTATTTT.

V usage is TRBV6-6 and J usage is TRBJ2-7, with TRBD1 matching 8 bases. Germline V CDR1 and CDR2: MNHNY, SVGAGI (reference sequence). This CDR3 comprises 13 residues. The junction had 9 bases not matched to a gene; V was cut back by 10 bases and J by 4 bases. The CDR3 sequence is CATCRTGRYEQYF. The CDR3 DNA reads TGTGCCACCTGCCGGACAGGGCGGTACGAGCAGTACTTC.

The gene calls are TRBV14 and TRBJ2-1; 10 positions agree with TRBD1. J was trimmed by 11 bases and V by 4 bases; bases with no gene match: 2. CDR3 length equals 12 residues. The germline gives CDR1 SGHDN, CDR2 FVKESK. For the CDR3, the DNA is TGTGCCAGCAGCCGGGACAGGGGTAAGCAGTTCTTC. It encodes CASSRDRGKQFF.